The 32 T cell receptor beta chains below come from one sample, sequenced in a study of identical twins. TCRdb re-analysed the 5' RACE reads in MiXCR, keeping a single row per CDR3 protein. The data hold roughly 200,000 distinct CDR3 sequences, with 15% to 20% observed a single time. This sample was shared with a second study, whose subject was T cells expressing NK-cell markers.

The sample taken for sequencing was CD8+ T cells sorted from blood. These receptors all stem from a woman between 18 and 30 years old in good health.

This clonotype occurred a few times. The chain combines TRBV25-1 with TRBJ2-7, with no clear D. The CDR3 contains 13 residues. Germline V gene lookup returns CDR1 MGHDK and CDR2 SYGVNS. V was shortened by 2 bases and J by 7 bases, with 12 bases between the two germline ends. CDR3 protein: CASSEEMAWEQYF. The CDR3, as DNA: TGTGCCAGCAGTGAAGAAATGGCTTGGGAGCAGTACTTC.

This clonotype was counted between two and nine times. The chain recombines TRBV11-1 with TRBJ2-7, with 9 bases matching TRBD1. Germline V gene lookup returns CDR1 SGHAT and CDR2 FQDESV (reference sequence). This CDR3 is 19 amino acids long. Trimming cost V 1 base and J 3 bases; bases outside gene matches: 16. The CDR3 is CASSLEVGAGTGPYYEQYF. The CDR3 DNA sequence: TGTGCCAGCAGCTTAGAAGTTGGGGCCGGGACAGGGCCATACTACGAGCAGTACTTC.

This clonotype was counted between two and nine times. The chain employs TRBV5-1 and TRBJ2-5; D might be TRBD2 (6 bases). The CDR3 is 19 amino acids. From germline, CDR1 is SGHRS and CDR2 YFSETQ. The ends were cut back, 0 bases at V and 0 bases at J, with 21 bases in the middle. CDR3 region: CASSLAFGGAPINQETQYF. CDR3 DNA sequence: TGCGCCAGCAGCTTGGCTTTCGGCGGGGCACCGATTAACCAAGAGACCCAGTACTTC.

This clonotype was observed a handful of times. This chain uses TRBV7-9 with TRBJ2-5; unclear D gene. V gave up 4 bases and J gave up 7 bases, with 7 bases separating them. From germline, CDR1 is SEHNR and CDR2 FQNEAQ (reference sequence). The CDR3 covers 11 residues. This chain's CDR3 is CASSSSLTQYF. CDR3 bases: TGTGCCAGCAGCTCCTCGTTGACCCAGTACTTC.

The chain couples TRBV20-1 to TRBJ2-3; 9 positions match TRBD2. Trimming took 0 bases from V and 4 from J; bases not matched to a gene: 8. The CDR3 length is 16 residues. CDR1 and CDR2 from the germline V gene are DFQATT and SNEGSKA (reference sequence). CDR3 in DNA: TGCAGTGCTAGAGATGTACGCGGGGGGGAGGCAGATACGCAGTATTTT. Amino acids: CSARDVRGGEADTQYF.

This clonotype was detected ten times or more. The chain carries TRBV5-1 and TRBJ2-3; D is unresolved. Germline values: CDR1 SGHRS, CDR2 YFSETQ. The CDR3 runs 12 residues. Trimming removed 4 bases at V and 4 bases at J, with 7 bases between. CDR3 loop: CASSPGADTQYF. In DNA, the CDR3 is TGCGCCAGCAGCCCAGGCGCAGATACGCAGTATTTT.

The rearrangement links TRBV7-9 to TRBJ2-7; D call uncertain. Germline loops: CDR1 SEHNR, CDR2 FQNEAQ (reference sequence). The CDR3 loop spans 11 amino acids. The V end lost 10 bases, the J end lost 2 bases, and 9 bases lay between the germline ends. CDR3 sequence (DNA): TGTGCCACCTCGACCCCCTACGAGCAGTACTTC. It encodes CATSTPYEQYF.

CDR3 loop: CASSLGQGWEQYF. The DNA of the CDR3 is TGTGCCAGCAGCCTGGGACAGGGGTGGGAGCAGTACTTC. The chain recombines TRBV12-3 or TRBV12-4 with TRBJ2-7, with 10 bases fitting TRBD1. Trimming took 6 bases from V and 7 from J; bases not matched to a gene: 6. This CDR3 is built from 13 residues.

This sequence joins TRBV5-6 and TRBJ2-4; D not certain. V dropped 1 base and J dropped 1 base, with 9 bases sitting between them. This CDR3 region has 15 residues. Germline CDR1 SGHDT, CDR2 YYEEEE. The CDR3 is CASSLRAVAKNIQYF. The DNA for the CDR3 is TGTGCCAGCAGCTTGCGGGCCGTCGCCAAAAACATTCAGTACTTC.

The chain combines TRBV29-1 with TRBJ2-7; D perhaps matches TRBD1 (6 bases). The V end was cut by 7 bases, the J end by 4 bases, with 20 bases between. The CDR3 runs 14 residues. In germline, CDR1 is SQVTM, CDR2 ANQGSEA. CDR3 sequence (DNA): TGCAGCGCCCTAAGCATGCAGGGGTGGTACGAGCAGTACTTC. Its protein is CSALSMQGWYEQYF.

V is TRBV29-1 and J is TRBJ2-5; TRBD2 might be the D (5 bases). The CDR3 loop spans 13 amino acids. Trimming pared 1 base from V and 5 bases from J, leaving 11 bases between. CDR1 SQVTM and CDR2 ANQGSEA come from the germline V gene. The CDR3 spells CSVEVRGWETQYF. Written as DNA, the CDR3 is TGCAGCGTTGAAGTCCGGGGTTGGGAGACCCAGTACTTC. The full variable domain, with the rest looked up from reference TRBV29-1 and TRBJ2-5, is SAVISQKPSRDICQRGTSLTIQCQVDSQVTMMFWYRQQPGQSLTLIATANQGSEATYESGFVIDKFPISRPNLTFSTLTVSNMSPEDSSIYLCSVEVRGWETQYFGPGTRLLVL.

This clonotype occurred many times. The chain carries TRBV4-3 and TRBJ2-7, with D possibly matching TRBD1 (6 bases). The germline V and J ends were trimmed by 2 bases and 2 bases, with 13 bases remaining between them. Germline values: CDR1 LGHNA, CDR2 YSLEER. CDR3 length: 15 amino acids. The DNA for the CDR3 is TGCGCCAGCAGCCAACTAACAGGGTCTCCCTACGAGCAGTACTTC. Its translation: CASSQLTGSPYEQYF.

Written as DNA, the CDR3 is TGTGCCAGCAGCTTAGTGCCGGACCACGAGCAGTACTTC. This gives the protein CASSLVPDHEQYF. The rearrangement joins TRBV11-2 to TRBJ2-7; no firm D call. Germline V gene data show CDR1 as SGHAT and CDR2 as FQNNGV. The CDR3 contains 13 residues. V was clipped by 1 base and J by 5 bases, with 9 bases between them.

This clonotype was picked up a small number of times. The chain recombines TRBV7-2 with TRBJ2-3; TRBD2 might be the D (6 bases). Trimming removed 2 bases from V and 0 bases from J, with 15 bases in between. Per germline, CDR1 SGHTA and CDR2 FQGNSA. The CDR3 spans 17 residues. The CDR3 sequence: CASSLSAWAGSTDTQYF. The CDR3 DNA is TGTGCCAGCAGCTTATCTGCGTGGGCGGGGAGCACAGATACGCAGTATTTT. The variable domain in full, with the rest retrieved from reference TRBV7-2 and TRBJ2-3, is GAGVSQSPSNKVTEKGKDVELRCDPISGHTALYWYRQSLGQGLEFLIYFQGNSAPDKSGLPSDRFSAERTGGSVSTLTIQRTQQEDSAVYLCASSLSAWAGSTDTQYFGPGTRLTVL.

The chain combines TRBV14 with TRBJ2-1; D not resolved. The CDR3 consists of 11 residues. Trimming took off 1 base at V and 13 bases at J, with 8 bases between the two ends. Germline lookup yields CDR1 SGHDN and CDR2 FVKESK. CDR3 sequence reads: CASSQGSGQFF. The CDR3 nucleotides read TGTGCCAGCAGCCAAGGCTCTGGTCAGTTCTTC.

The rearrangement joins TRBV12-3 or TRBV12-4 to TRBJ2-5, with 8 bases that match TRBD2. The CDR3 totals 13 residues. The trim removed 6 bases at V and 4 bases at J, leaving 4 bases unmatched. CDR3 in amino acids: CASRPTSGETQYF. The CDR3 region has the DNA TGTGCCAGCAGACCCACTAGCGGAGAGACCCAGTACTTC.

This chain joins TRBV20-1 and TRBJ2-3; D may correspond to TRBD1 or TRBD2 (5 bases each). Trimming removed 6 bases at V and 0 bases at J, with 13 bases between. CDR1 is DFQATT and CDR2 is SNEGSKA in the germline V gene (reference sequence). This CDR3 is built from 14 residues. Here the CDR3 reads CSAPGAPSTDTQYF. The CDR3 DNA follows: TGCAGTGCCCCCGGGGCGCCTAGCACAGATACGCAGTATTTT.

V is TRBV2 and J is TRBJ2-7; 13 positions agree with TRBD2. The CDR3 loop spans 13 amino acids. The V segment lost 8 bases and the J segment 5 bases; nucleotides outside the gene matches: 3. The germline V gene encodes CDR1 SNHLY and CDR2 FYNNEI. The CDR3 sequence: CASVGTSGNEQYF. CDR3 bases: TGTGCCAGCGTGGGGACTAGCGGGAACGAGCAGTACTTC.

The J gene is TRBJ2-7, the V gene TRBV28; no definite D call. The CDR3 is 14 residues long. Germline CDR1 is MDHEN and CDR2 is SYDVKM. V dropped 2 bases and J dropped 2 bases, with 10 bases sitting between them. In nucleotides, the CDR3 is TGTGCCAGCAGTTTAGGTCAGTTCGCCTACGAGCAGTACTTC. Protein product: CASSLGQFAYEQYF.

In its sample, this clonotype was seen a few times. The V gene is TRBV7-8, the J gene TRBJ2-3; TRBD1 might be the D (5 bases). CDR3 size: 12 residues. Germline CDR1 and CDR2: SGHVS and FQNEAQ. Trimming shortened V by 5 bases and J by 4 bases, and 7 bases separated the two germline ends. CDR3: CASSPTADTQYF. In DNA form, the CDR3 reads TGTGCCAGCAGCCCGACAGCAGATACGCAGTATTTT.

The chain has TRBV12-3 or TRBV12-4 and TRBJ2-5; D not resolved. The CDR3 has 15 residues. V was pared by 0 bases and J by 2 bases, with 10 bases between. CDR3 nucleotide sequence: TGTGCCAGCAGTTTAGCACGGATTCAACAAGAGACCCAGTACTTC. Its translation is CASSLARIQQETQYF.

This clonotype was observed a few times. The V call is TRBV5-7, the J call TRBJ2-3; 10 positions match TRBD2. TRBV5-7 is an ORF, with its function uncertain. CDR3 length: 17 amino acids. V shed 2 bases and J 0 bases; nucleotides not matched to a gene: 6. This CDR3 reads CASSFSPLAGSTDTQYF. CDR3 coding DNA: TGTGCCAGCAGCTTTTCCCCACTAGCGGGGAGCACAGATACGCAGTATTTT.

The CDR3 sequence is CATSAPSTGELFF. The CDR3 region has the DNA TGTGCCACCAGTGCCCCGAGCACCGGGGAGCTGTTTTTT. The rearrangement joins TRBV24-1 to TRBJ2-2; D uncertain. This CDR3 contains 13 residues. CDR1 and CDR2 (germline): KGHDR, SFDVKD. V lost 5 bases to trimming and J lost 4 bases, with 7 bases between them.

The chain carries TRBV19 and TRBJ2-1; 8 nucleotides agree with TRBD2. The CDR3 runs 14 residues. Looked up from germline, CDR1 is LNHDA and CDR2 is SQIVND (reference sequence). V dropped 2 bases and J dropped 4; count of bases not matched to a gene: 1. CDR3 sequence: CASSITSGYNEQFF. CDR3 DNA sequence: TGTGCCAGTAGTATAACTAGCGGTTACAATGAGCAGTTCTTC.

The rearrangement joins TRBV18 to TRBJ2-2, with D possibly TRBD2 on 5 matching bases. The V end lost 4 bases, the J end lost 2 bases, and 8 bases lay between the germline ends. Germline CDR1 KGHSH, CDR2 LQKENI. CDR3 length: 14 amino acids. DNA of the CDR3: TGTGCCAGCTCACAAGGGAGAAACACCGGGGAGCTGTTTTTT. This translates into CASSQGRNTGELFF. Complete variable domain (other parts from reference TRBV18 and TRBJ2-2): NAGVMQNPRHLVRRRGQEARLRCSPMKGHSHVYWYRQLPEEGLKFMVYLQKENIIDESGMPKERFSAEFPKEGPSILRIQQVVRGDSAAYFCASSQGRNTGELFFGEGSRLTVL.

This clonotype was seen a few times. One end of the junction fails to match germline, which may point to a read error. The rearrangement links TRBV29-1 to TRBJ1-2, with D maybe TRBD1 (6 bases). Germline V gene sequence: CDR1 SQVTM, CDR2 ANQGSEA. The length of the CDR3 is 11 residues. CDR3 in amino acids: CSANRGMGAAF. CDR3 nucleotide sequence: TGCAGTGCAAATCGGGGTATGGGGGCTGCCTTC.

This clonotype was counted between two and nine times. The rearrangement uses TRBV5-5 and TRBJ2-1; 7 nucleotides line up with TRBD2. V dropped 4 bases and J dropped 5; count of bases not matched to a gene: 9. This CDR3 has 15 residues. Germline lookup yields CDR1 SGHKS and CDR2 YYEKEE (reference sequence). Here the CDR3 DNA reads TGTGCCAGCAGCCCGCCTTTGGCGGGGGACAATGAGCAGTTCTTC. This translates into CASSPPLAGDNEQFF.

The J gene is TRBJ2-1, the V gene TRBV27; D might be TRBD2 (6 bases). V lost 3 bases and J 9 bases, leaving 9 bases between the germline ends. The germline gives CDR1 MNHEY, CDR2 SMNVEV (reference sequence). CDR3 length: 12 amino acids. CDR3 nucleotides: TGTGCCAGCAGTTTGCGCGGGACTGAGCAGTTCTTC. Residues: CASSLRGTEQFF.

There are many counts of this clonotype. The CDR3 DNA reads as TGTGCCAGCAGTTTATTCGGTGGCACAGATACGCAGTATTTT. Encoded protein: CASSLFGGTDTQYF. The chain is built from TRBV12-3 or TRBV12-4 and TRBJ2-3, with no clear D. V dropped 2 bases and J dropped 1 base, with 7 bases sitting between them. This CDR3 comprises 14 residues.

This chain links TRBV20-1 with TRBJ2-3; TRBD2 matches 9 bases. The CDR3 totals 14 residues. Trimming cost V 3 bases and J 6 bases; bases outside gene matches: 7. The germline V gene encodes CDR1 DFQATT and CDR2 SNEGSKA (reference sequence). CDR3 DNA: TGCAGTGCTAGGGCTCTAGCGGGAAGGGATACGCAGTATTTT. Translated, it gives CSARALAGRDTQYF.

This clonotype appeared a few times. CDR3 sequence (DNA): TGTGCCACCAGTGCCCCGACAGACGGGGATACGCAGTATTTT. This translates into CATSAPTDGDTQYF. The chain uses TRBV24-1 and TRBJ2-3, with a weak D call TRBD1 (5 bases). The CDR3 runs 14 residues. Trimming stripped 5 bases from V and 6 bases from J, with 14 bases between. Germline V gene lookup returns CDR1 KGHDR and CDR2 SFDVKD.

In its sample, this clonotype was seen a few times. The chain recombines TRBV7-8 with TRBJ2-1, with 7 bases fitting TRBD2. In germline, CDR1 is SGHVS, CDR2 FQNEAQ. Losses at the gene ends were 3 bases for V and 2 bases for J; bases not matched to a gene: 4. The CDR3 runs 15 residues. This CDR3 is CASSFGGGPYNEQFF. CDR3 bases: TGTGCCAGCAGCTTTGGCGGGGGTCCCTACAATGAGCAGTTCTTC.